These T cell receptor beta chains were read from a single sample in a study of radiation and T cells in renal cell carcinoma. Sequenced by immunoSEQ multiplex PCR; TCRdb stores in-frame clones only, minus some. The sample lists 150,000 to 200,000 clones, 88% occurring once. This material consisted of blood, taken from a patient whose treatment included radiotherapy and nephrectomy. Every receptor here comes from a woman aged 45-60 years with renal cell carcinoma. CDR3s leave out the opening cysteine and the closing phenylalanine or tryptophan. Each record gives: J gene, D gene, V gene, CDR3 protein. The D gene is left open where the match is weak.

TRBJ2-3 - TRBV5-1 ASSVGVWGTDTQY
TRBJ1-6 TRBD1 TRBV7-9 ASSNGQGTSPLH
TRBJ1-1 TRBD1 TRBV2 ASSEGGGRQAF
TRBJ1-4 - TRBV27 ASSLSGGREKLF
TRBJ1-4 - TRBV6-1 ASSVGQYDEKLF
TRBJ1-1 TRBD1 TRBV7-3 ASSAGGITEAF
TRBJ1-2 - TRBV5-1 ASSLGREVGYT
TRBJ1-4 TRBD1 TRBV6-1 ASSEAGGQYEKLF
TRBJ1-6 - TRBV23-1 ASSQSALGRSYNSPLH
TRBJ2-2 TRBD1 TRBV2 ASSARDRAYTGELF
TRBJ2-5 - TRBV30 AWSVRLEETQY
- - TRBV2 ASRRSSYEQY
TRBJ2-5 - TRBV9 ASSVVGGEGETQY
TRBJ2-3 TRBD2 TRBV7-8 ASSFAGTSSTDTQY
TRBJ2-5 - TRBV4-3 ASSQRGSETQY
TRBJ1-6 - TRBV21-1 ASSGDRDKFLSRDSPLH
TRBJ1-2 - TRBV4-2 ASSPEEGQGTNYGYT
TRBJ2-7 - TRBV6-1 ASSLNAGINEQY
TRBJ1-1 - TRBV19 ASSIGGRVDTEAF
TRBJ2-3 TRBD2 TRBV7-2 ASITGLAGPLEGY
TRBJ1-1 - TRBV2 ASSWRGTNTEAF
TRBJ2-1 - TRBV11-3 ASSLGASSYNEQF
TRBJ1-5 TRBD1 TRBV7-2 ASSRTGGSQPQH
TRBJ2-5 - TRBV4-1 ASSHDTDRGTETQY
TRBJ2-1 - TRBV4-1 ASSSGSSSYNEQF
TRBJ2-1 - TRBV4-1 ASSPGGRGATYNEQF
TRBJ2-1 TRBD1 TRBV9 ASSPLRTGGVGNEQF
TRBJ1-1 - TRBV19 ASSILSSAPNTEAF
TRBJ2-7 TRBD2 TRBV29-1 SVTLAGGSYEQY
TRBJ1-2 - TRBV11-2 ASSLGEGYGYT
TRBJ1-5 - TRBV5-1 ASSLDGTSEPQH
TRBJ1-6 TRBD1 TRBV5-1 ASSNAWDRDNSPLH
TRBJ2-1 - TRBV29-1 SVTGPSAYNEQF
TRBJ1-5 - TRBV7-9 ASSFGTQPQH
TRBJ1-1 - TRBV6-5 ASSYSSSSGNTEAF
TRBJ2-7 - TRBV6-1 ASSAGYEQY
TRBJ1-6 - TRBV6-6 ASSYSLGGPGSPLH
TRBJ1-6 TRBD1 TRBV13 ASSLGAGGTSPLH
TRBJ1-2 - TRBV7-2 ASPLGGYTNYGYT
TRBJ2-7 TRBD1 TRBV5-5 ASSYRGEISYEQY
TRBJ2-7 TRBD1 TRBV7-9 ASSSRGTLYEQY
TRBJ2-1 - TRBV11-3 ASSLDGAPYNEQF
TRBJ1-1 TRBD1 TRBV5-1 ASSLRQGNTEAF
TRBJ2-2 - TRBV2 ASTPQGNTGELF
TRBJ2-1 TRBD2 TRBV4-2 ASSQDRGLAGGEQF
TRBJ2-5 - TRBV7-2 ASSLQPRRIQETQY
TRBJ1-1 - TRBV29-1 SVVRDTEAF
TRBJ2-7 - TRBV6-1 ASREADSYEQY
TRBJ2-7 - TRBV7-3 ASSLDWSDEQY
TRBJ1-4 - TRBV18 ASSPGFTVSNEKLF
TRBJ2-7 - TRBV29-1 SVETQDHYEQY
TRBJ2-7 - TRBV29-1 SVGGAYEQY
TRBJ1-3 TRBD1 TRBV30 AWSRDRAHSGNTIY
TRBJ2-7 - TRBV29-1 SAFFSRGEQY
TRBJ1-1 - TRBV7-9 ASSALGRENTEAF
TRBJ2-5 - TRBV2 ASSIQQGMETQY
TRBJ2-1 - TRBV7-7 ASSLWGNNEQF